Listed here are 2 T cell receptor beta chains from one sample, sequenced in a study of T-cell reconstitution after alpha-beta-depleted transplantation in children. Unique molecular identifiers were built into the TCRbeta library. TCRdb ran MiXCR on the PCR reads and lists one entry per CDR3 protein. The sample carries hundreds of thousands of distinct CDR3 sequences, 10% to 15% recorded once. The specimen comprised PBMCs, sampled from the stem cell graft. Receptors originate from a human donor who donated a stem cell graft to a child with Fanconi anemia.

Only a few counts were recorded for this clonotype. The chain uses TRBV11-1 and TRBJ2-2; 8 nucleotides match TRBD2. In germline, CDR1 is SGHAT, CDR2 FQDESV (reference sequence). V trimming: 4 bases; J trimming: 0 bases; junction bases outside the gene matches: 10. The length of the CDR3 is 18 residues. The CDR3 sequence is CASSSRGSGDTNTGELFF. In DNA form, the CDR3 reads TGTGCCAGCAGCTCACGAGGTAGCGGGGATACGAACACCGGGGAGCTGTTTTTT.

Only a few counts were recorded for this clonotype. The J gene is TRBJ1-1, the V gene TRBV3-1; D is undetermined. CDR1 is LGHDT, CDR2 YNNKEL, per germline (reference sequence). V was shortened by 1 base and J by 6 bases, with 12 bases between the two germline ends. The CDR3 is 14 amino acids. The CDR3 nucleotides read TGTGCCAGCAGCCAAGGGGCTAGTGGCGCTGAAGCTTTCTTT. Translated, it gives CASSQGASGAEAFF.